Given below is one T cell receptor (beta chain) in context. Cohorts were assigned according to the clinical history that participants reported. Donors of Cohort 3 who recovered were those that had two negative PCRs, clearance, or symptom resolution. The entry originates in a study of blood T cell repertoires in COVID-19. Whole-study context: Nucleic acid was either cDNA or gDNA, and it came from T cells, B-cell-depleted T cells, or PBMCs.

In the source study's methods: The authors estimated nucleated cell counts from reference gene primer amplification. TCRdb's table, derived via immunoSEQ multiplex PCR, lists solely in-frame clones and lacks some. V, J and clone size were drawn from that table, and D and trimming were deduced from the DNA. The sample carries 200,000 to 300,000 clones, roughly 91% recorded once. This receptor was taken from a woman between 25 and 40 years old who had recovered from COVID-19. Sequencing used PBMCs or T cells enriched from blood (not recorded which).

The chain's CDR3 is CASSLSAPLSPMDTEAFF. CDR3 in DNA: TGTGCCAGCAGTTTATCGGCCCCCCTGTCCCCGATGGACACTGAAGCTTTCTTT. The chain has TRBV27 and TRBJ1-1; D unresolved. This CDR3 comprises 18 residues. V was cut by 0 bases and J by 3 bases, with 20 bases left in between. Per the germline V gene, CDR1 is MNHEY and CDR2 is SMNVEV (reference sequence).